This T cell receptor (beta chain) derives from a study of cytomegalovirus exposure and HLA in healthy donors. Primers: 60 Vbeta forward and 13 Jbeta reverse. Sequencing used immunoSEQ multiplex PCR; TCRdb keeps in-frame clones, though not all of them. This sample's table reports roughly 35,000 clones. This CDR3 is 13 amino acids long. J lost 8 bases, V lost 6 bases, and 6 bases had no gene match. Germline V gene data show CDR1 as MNHEY and CDR2 as SMNVEV (reference sequence). The sequenced sample was PBMCs. This clonotype was obtained from a woman between 40 and 55 years old in good health and CMV-seropositive. V usage is TRBV27 and J usage is TRBJ1-2; 10 nucleotides agree with TRBD1. As DNA, the CDR3 is TGTGCCAGCAGCTCCGGACAGGGGGGCGGCTACACCTTC. This codes for CASSSGQGGGYTF.